The 17 T cell receptor beta chains reported below all come from one sample, sequenced in a study of blood T cell repertoires in COVID-19. Libraries were prepared by immunoSEQ multiplex PCR; TCRdb keeps only in-frame clonotypes and omits some of them. The data contain approximately 200,000 clones, about 90% of them singletons. Sequencing was performed on PBMCs or T cells enriched from blood (not recorded which). These receptors originate from a man under 40 who had recovered from COVID-19.

The CDR3 nucleotides read TGTGCCAGCAGCGTTACAGGGAACCCTGGGGCCAACGTCCTGACTTTC. This encodes CASSVTGNPGANVLTF. The chain has TRBV2 and TRBJ2-6, with D maybe TRBD1 (6 bases). V was clipped by 6 bases and J by 2 bases, with 14 bases between them. The CDR3 consists of 16 residues. CDR1 and CDR2 from the germline V gene are SNHLY and FYNNEI.

The rearrangement links TRBV11-2 to TRBJ2-2; 9 bases align to TRBD1. There are 14 residues in the CDR3. Trimming at V came to 4 bases and at J to 9 bases, leaving 6 bases not matched to a gene. The germline CDR1 and CDR2 sequences are SGHAT and FQNNGV. This chain's CDR3 is CASSSVTGGRELFF. The CDR3 DNA reads as TGTGCCAGCAGCTCCGTGACAGGGGGAAGGGAGCTGTTTTTT. Supplemented by reference TRBV11-2 and TRBJ2-2, the full variable domain reads EAGVAQSPRYKIIEKRQSVAFWCNPISGHATLYWYQQILGQGPKLLIQFQNNGVVDDSQLPKDRFSAERLKGVDSTLKIQPAKLEDSAVYLCASSSVTGGRELFFGEGSRLTVL.

In regard to this clone: Other DNA sequences from this sample encode an identical CDR3 as well. The V gene is TRBV2, the J gene TRBJ1-2; D is undetermined. Germline CDR1 is SNHLY and CDR2 is FYNNEI. V shed 3 bases and J shed 4 bases, with 6 bases lying between them. CDR3 length: 12 residues. The CDR3 here is CASSEAGYGYTF. CDR3 sequence (DNA): TGTGCCAGCAGTGAGGCTGGCTATGGCTACACCTTC.

Only a few counts were recorded for this clone. The rearrangement joins TRBV11-2 to TRBJ1-3; 7 positions match TRBD1. The germline gives CDR1 SGHAT, CDR2 FQNNGV. The J segment lost 0 bases and the V segment lost 0 bases, leaving 5 bases of the junction unmatched. This CDR3 comprises 17 residues. CDR3 sequence: CASSLDPGQSSGNTIYF. DNA for the CDR3: TGTGCCAGCAGCTTAGATCCGGGACAGTCCTCTGGAAACACCATATATTTT.

The gene calls are TRBV5-1 and TRBJ2-7; possibly TRBD1 for D (6 bases). The germline V gene has CDR1 SGHRS and CDR2 YFSETQ. V lost 5 bases, J lost 0 bases, and 12 bases lay in between. This CDR3 comprises 14 residues. The CDR3, as DNA: TGCGCCAGCAGTGGCCGGGACAACTCCTACGAGCAGTACTTC. Its translation: CASSGRDNSYEQYF.

The chain joins TRBV14 to TRBJ1-1; possible D gene TRBD1, 5 bases. The CDR3 runs to 16 residues. With 0 bases removed from V and 4 bases from J, the gap between germline ends came to 15 bases. CDR1 SGHDN and CDR2 FVKESK come from the germline V gene. The CDR3 sequence is CASSQDSGTLSTEAFF. CDR3 DNA: TGTGCCAGCAGCCAAGACTCAGGGACTTTGAGCACTGAAGCTTTCTTT.

This clone turned up a few times. This chain links TRBV12-2 with TRBJ2-5; the table's TRBD1 call for D was not verified on the DNA. TRBV12-2 is labeled a pseudogene. The CDR3 runs to 22 residues. The CDR3 sequence is CASRLVSTPENEGTGAQETQYF. CDR3 coding DNA: TGTGCAAGTCGCTTAGTAAGTACCCCCGAAAATGAGGGGACAGGGGCGCAAGAGACCCAGTACTTC.

V and J are TRBV11-2 and TRBJ1-5, with 9 positions matching TRBD1. Per the germline V gene, CDR1 is SGHAT and CDR2 is FQNNGV. CDR3 size: 17 residues. With 5 bases clipped from V and 1 base from J, the junction kept 9 bases outside the gene matches. The chain's CDR3 is CASSPRTGAASNQPQHF. The CDR3 DNA follows: TGTGCCAGCAGCCCCCGGACAGGGGCGGCGAGCAATCAGCCCCAGCATTTT. Looking up the rest from reference TRBV11-2 and TRBJ1-5 gives the full variable domain: EAGVAQSPRYKIIEKRQSVAFWCNPISGHATLYWYQQILGQGPKLLIQFQNNGVVDDSQLPKDRFSAERLKGVDSTLKIQPAKLEDSAVYLCASSPRTGAASNQPQHFGDGTRLSIL.

With respect to this clone: Other DNA sequences in this specimen translate into the identical CDR3. The chain carries TRBV7-2 and TRBJ1-5, with D possibly matching TRBD1 (6 bases). V shed 1 base and J shed 4 bases, with 8 bases lying between them. CDR1 is SGHTA, CDR2 FQGNSA, per germline. This CDR3 is 14 amino acids long. The CDR3 sequence is CASSLEGGNQPQHF. As DNA, the CDR3 is TGTGCCAGCAGCTTAGAAGGGGGTAATCAGCCCCAGCATTTT.

V and J are TRBV7-2 and TRBJ1-2; a weak D match, TRBD1 (5 bases). CDR1 is SGHTA and CDR2 is FQGNSA in the germline V gene. The CDR3 is made up of 15 amino acids. V lost 4 bases and J 0 bases, leaving 12 bases between the germline ends. CDR3 protein: CASSSLREANYGYTF. CDR3 bases: TGTGCCAGCAGCTCCCTCAGGGAAGCTAACTATGGCTACACCTTC. The full variable domain, completed using reference TRBV7-2 and TRBJ1-2, is GAGVSQSPSNKVTEKGKDVELRCDPISGHTALYWYRQSLGQGLEFLIYFQGNSAPDKSGLPSDRFSAERTGGSVSTLTIQRTQQEDSAVYLCASSSLREANYGYTFGSGTRLTVV.

The gene calls are TRBV7-6 and TRBJ2-2, with TRBD1 as a possible D gene (6 bases). CDR3 length: 20 residues. Germline V gene lookup returns CDR1 SGHVS and CDR2 FNYEAQ. With 1 base removed from V and 0 bases from J, the gap between germline ends came to 21 bases. CDR3 loop: CASSLVSLRGGSANTGELFF. CDR3 DNA sequence: TGTGCCAGCAGCTTAGTTTCCCTACGAGGGGGTTCCGCGAACACCGGGGAGCTGTTTTTT.

This rearrangement joins TRBV14 to TRBJ2-1, with 12 bases that match TRBD2. The CDR3 covers 15 residues. Germline CDR1 reads SGHDN; CDR2 reads FVKESK. V lost 2 bases and J lost 7; bases outside the gene matches: 3. CDR3 bases: TGTGCCAGCAGCCAACTAGCGGGGGGGCTAAATGAGCAGTTCTTC. Translation gives CASSQLAGGLNEQFF.

Concerning this clone itself: Other DNA variants within this sample encode the same CDR3. V usage is TRBV4-3 and J usage is TRBJ2-7, with D possibly TRBD1 on 5 matching bases. The V end lost 1 base, the J end lost 4 bases, and 11 bases lay between the germline ends. Per the germline V gene, CDR1 is LGHNA and CDR2 is YSLEER. This CDR3 spans 14 amino acids. This CDR3 is CASSQGTGRYEQYF. The CDR3 nucleotides read TGCGCCAGCAGCCAAGGAACAGGCCGATACGAGCAGTACTTC.

In DNA, the CDR3 is TGTGCCAGTAGTACGACGGGTGGCTACACCTTC. Protein sequence: CASSTTGGYTF. The chain employs TRBV19 and TRBJ1-2; D remains unclear. Germline loops: CDR1 LNHDA, CDR2 SQIVND (reference sequence). Trimming took off 4 bases at V and 7 bases at J, with 7 bases between the two ends. The CDR3 loop spans 11 amino acids.

This rearrangement joins TRBV5-4 to TRBJ2-1, with D possibly being TRBD2 (6 bases). V was clipped by 5 bases and J by 0 bases, with 18 bases between them. Germline CDR1 SGHNT, CDR2 YYREEE (reference sequence). The CDR3 is 17 amino acids. In nucleotides, the CDR3 is TGTGCCAGCAGTACCGTACCTAGCGTTAGCTCCTACAATGAGCAGTTCTTC. This gives the protein CASSTVPSVSSYNEQFF.

The chain joins TRBV9 to TRBJ2-5, with 11 bases that match TRBD1. Germline V gene data show CDR1 as SGDLS and CDR2 as YYNGEE. Unmatched junction bases numbered 5, after V lost 2 bases and J lost 5 bases. The CDR3 covers 15 residues. The CDR3 bases are TGTGCCAGCAGCGTTCTAGGGGACAGGGGGGAGACCCAGTACTTC. Translation gives CASSVLGDRGETQYF.

This clone was recorded once. The rearrangement uses TRBV5-1 and TRBJ2-3; 10 bases are shared with TRBD2. The V gene's germline CDR1 is SGHRS and CDR2 YFSETQ. V gave up 4 bases and J gave up 4 bases; unmatched junction bases: 9. The CDR3 length is 16 residues. The chain's CDR3 is CASSRGLAGVPDTQYF. CDR3 nucleotides: TGCGCCAGCAGCCGAGGTCTAGCGGGAGTTCCAGATACGCAGTATTTT.